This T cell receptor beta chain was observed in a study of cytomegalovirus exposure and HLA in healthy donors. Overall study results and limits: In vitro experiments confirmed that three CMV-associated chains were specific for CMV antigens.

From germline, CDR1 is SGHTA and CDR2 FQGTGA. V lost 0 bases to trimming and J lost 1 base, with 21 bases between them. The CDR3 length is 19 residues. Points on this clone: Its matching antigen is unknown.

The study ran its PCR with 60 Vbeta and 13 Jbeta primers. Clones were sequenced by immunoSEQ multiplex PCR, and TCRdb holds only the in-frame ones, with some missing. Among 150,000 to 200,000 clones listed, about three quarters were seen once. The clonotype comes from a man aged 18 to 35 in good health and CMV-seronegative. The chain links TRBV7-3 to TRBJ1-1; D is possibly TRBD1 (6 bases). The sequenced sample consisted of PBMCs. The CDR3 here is CASSLTGGYKTGENTEAFF. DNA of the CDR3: TGTGCCAGCAGCTTAACGGGGGGGTACAAGACAGGAGAGAACACTGAAGCTTTCTTT.